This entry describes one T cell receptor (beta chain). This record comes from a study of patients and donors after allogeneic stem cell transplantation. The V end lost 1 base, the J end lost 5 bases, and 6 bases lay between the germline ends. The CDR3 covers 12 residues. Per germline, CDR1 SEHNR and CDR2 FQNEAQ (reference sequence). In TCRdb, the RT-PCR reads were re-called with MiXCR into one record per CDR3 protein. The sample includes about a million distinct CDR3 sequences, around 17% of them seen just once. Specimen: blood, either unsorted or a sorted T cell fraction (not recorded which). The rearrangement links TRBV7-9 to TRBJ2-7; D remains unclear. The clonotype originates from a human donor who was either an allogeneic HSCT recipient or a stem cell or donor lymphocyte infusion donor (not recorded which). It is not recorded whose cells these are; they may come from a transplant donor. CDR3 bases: TGTGCCAGCAGCTTAGACAGCCACGAGCAGTACTTC. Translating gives CASSLDSHEQYF. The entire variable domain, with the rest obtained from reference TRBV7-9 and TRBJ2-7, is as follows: DTGVSQNPRHKITKRGQNVTFRCDPISEHNRLYWYRQTLGQGPEFLTYFQNEAQLEKSRLLSDRFSAERPKGSFSTLEIQRTEQGDSAMYLCASSLDSHEQYFGPGTRLTVT.